The rows below give T cell receptor beta chains drawn from one sample of a study of beta chain features in type 1 diabetes. Sequencing used immunoSEQ multiplex PCR; TCRdb keeps in-frame clones, though not all of them. The sample yields 200,000 to 250,000 clones, over 8.5% seen once. The material sequenced was naive CD4+ T cells from blood. These receptors originate from a young woman in good health. Each CDR3 is given with its conserved first and last residue. A D gene is named only where the DNA matches it firmly. Size is omitted from some rows. Given values are once, few, many or a class for expanded clones.

TRBD1	TRBV18	TRBJ2-7	NA	CASSPPGTGTYEQYF	TGTGCCAGCTCACCCCCCGGGACAGGGACCTACGAGCAGTACTTC
TRBD1	TRBV6-1	TRBJ1-1	few	CASSETGGHTEAFF	TGTGCCAGCAGTGAAACAGGGGGGCACACTGAAGCTTTCTTT
TRBD2	TRBV7-8	TRBJ2-1	few	CASSLGQLAGGYNEQFF	TGTGCCAGCAGCTTAGGGCAACTAGCGGGGGGTTACAATGAGCAGTTCTTC
NA	TRBV30	TRBJ1-1	NA	CAWSPRAGNTEAFF	TGTGCCTGGAGTCCCCGGGCGGGGAACACTGAAGCTTTCTTT
NA	TRBV2	TRBJ2-7	few	CASSDIGGYEQYF	TGTGCCAGCAGTGATATAGGGGGCTACGAGCAGTACTTC
NA	TRBV2	TRBJ2-2	few	CASRRTASTGELFF	TGTGCCAGCAGGCGGACAGCCAGCACCGGGGAGCTGTTTTTT
TRBD1	TRBV7-3	TRBJ2-1	NA	CASSRNRGHHEQFF	TGTGCCAGCAGCCGTAACAGGGGGCATCATGAGCAGTTCTTC
TRBD2	TRBV30	TRBJ2-5	NA	CAWSWDLTGGQYF	TGTGCCTGGAGTTGGGACCTAACGGGGGGGCAGTACTTC
TRBD1	TRBV9	TRBJ2-7	NA	CASSDRTGWDEQYF	TGTGCCAGCAGCGACCGGACAGGGTGGGACGAGCAGTACTTC
TRBD1	TRBV10-3	TRBJ2-3	NA	CASGQGGTDTQYF	TGTGCCTCGGGACAGGGGGGCACAGATACGCAGTATTTT
NA	TRBV5-4	TRBJ2-1	NA	CASTLGLASNEQFF	TGTGCCAGCACCCTGGGGCTAGCGAGCAATGAGCAGTTCTTC
TRBD2	TRBV14	TRBJ2-7	few	CASSRWLAGPEGEQYF	TGTGCCAGCAGCCGTTGGCTAGCGGGGCCAGAGGGCGAGCAGTACTTC
NA	TRBV18	TRBJ1-5	few	CASSPPGYSNQPQHF	TGTGCCAGCTCACCTCCGGGGTATAGCAATCAGCCCCAGCATTTT
TRBD1	TRBV9	TRBJ2-7	many	CASSVEQGAYEQYF	TGTGCCAGCAGCGTAGAACAGGGGGCCTACGAGCAGTACTTC
NA	TRBV19	TRBJ1-2	NA	CASTRSGTVAGYTF	TGTGCCAGCACTCGCAGCGGGACGGTAGCTGGCTACACCTTC
TRBD1	TRBV2	TRBJ2-2	NA	CASRPDRGRTGELFF	TGTGCCAGCAGACCCGACAGGGGGAGGACCGGGGAGCTGTTTTTT